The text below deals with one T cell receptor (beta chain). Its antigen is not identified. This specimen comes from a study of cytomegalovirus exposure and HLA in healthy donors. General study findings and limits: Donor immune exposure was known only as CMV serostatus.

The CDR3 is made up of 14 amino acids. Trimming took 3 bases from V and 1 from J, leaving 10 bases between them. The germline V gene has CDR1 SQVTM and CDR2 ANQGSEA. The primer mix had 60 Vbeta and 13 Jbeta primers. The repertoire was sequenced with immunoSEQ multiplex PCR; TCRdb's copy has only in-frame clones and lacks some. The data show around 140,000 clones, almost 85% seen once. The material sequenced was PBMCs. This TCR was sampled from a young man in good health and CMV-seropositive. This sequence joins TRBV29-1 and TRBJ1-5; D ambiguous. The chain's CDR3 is CSVDPYLSNQPQHF. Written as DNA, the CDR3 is TGCAGCGTTGACCCCTATTTGAGCAATCAGCCCCAGCATTTT.